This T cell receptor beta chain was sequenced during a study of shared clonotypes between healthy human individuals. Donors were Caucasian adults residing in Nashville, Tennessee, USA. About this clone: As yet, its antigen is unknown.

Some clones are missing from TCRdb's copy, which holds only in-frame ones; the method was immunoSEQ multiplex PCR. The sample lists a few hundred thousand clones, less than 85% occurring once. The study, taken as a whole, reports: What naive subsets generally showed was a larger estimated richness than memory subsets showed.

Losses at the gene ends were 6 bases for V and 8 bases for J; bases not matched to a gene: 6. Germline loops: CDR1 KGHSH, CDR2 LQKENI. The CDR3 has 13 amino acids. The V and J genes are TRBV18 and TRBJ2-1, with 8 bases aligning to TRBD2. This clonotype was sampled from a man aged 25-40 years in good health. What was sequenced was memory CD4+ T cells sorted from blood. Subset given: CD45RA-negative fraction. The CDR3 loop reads CASSFSGIDEQFF. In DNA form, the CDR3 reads TGTGCCAGCTCGTTTAGCGGGATAGATGAGCAGTTCTTC.